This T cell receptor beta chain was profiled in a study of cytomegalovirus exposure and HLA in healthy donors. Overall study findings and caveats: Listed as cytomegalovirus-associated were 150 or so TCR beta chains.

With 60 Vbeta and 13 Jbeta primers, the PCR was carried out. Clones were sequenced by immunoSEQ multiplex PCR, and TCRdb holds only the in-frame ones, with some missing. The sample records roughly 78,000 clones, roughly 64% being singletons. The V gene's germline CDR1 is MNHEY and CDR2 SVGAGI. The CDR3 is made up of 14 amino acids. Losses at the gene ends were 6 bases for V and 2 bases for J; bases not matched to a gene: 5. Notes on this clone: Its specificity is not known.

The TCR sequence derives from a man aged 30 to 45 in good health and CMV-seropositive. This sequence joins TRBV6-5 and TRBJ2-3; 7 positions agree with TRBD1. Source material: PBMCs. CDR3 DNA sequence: TGTGCCAGCAGAGCCAGGGGGTACACAGATACGCAGTATTTT. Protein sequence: CASRARGYTDTQYF.